What follows are 19 T cell receptor beta chains derived from one specimen sequenced in a study of vaccination effects on CD4 cells after COVID-19. These receptors are not linked to any known antigen. CD4+ T cells specific for antigen were expanded with viral peptide pools by the ViraFEST assay before sequencing. Culture lasted about ten days before CD4+ T cell isolation. Profiled with immunoSEQ multiplex PCR; TCRdb holds only in-frame clones, not every one. The sample gives over 8,000 clones, around 79% of which show up once; 10% to 15% is in the top ten. The starting material was CD4+ T cells from PBMCs cultured with HCoV-229E spike peptides, obtained before COVID-19 vaccination. The receptors were sampled from a human donor who received a COVID-19 vaccine.

The CDR3 here is CASCSEGALAKTEAFF. The DNA for the CDR3 is TGTGCCAGCTGCAGTGAAGGGGCCCTCGCGAAGACTGAAGCTTTCTTT. This sequence joins TRBV2 and TRBJ1-1; D possibly corresponds to TRBD1 (5 bases). This CDR3 contains 16 residues. Trimming took off 8 bases at V and 5 bases at J, with 24 bases between the two ends. Germline values: CDR1 SNHLY, CDR2 FYNNEI.

The chain recombines TRBV7-9 with TRBJ2-3, with D hard to call. The CDR3 covers 14 residues. CDR1 is SEHNR and CDR2 is FQNEAQ in the germline V gene (reference sequence). Trimming removed 5 bases at V and 2 bases at J, with 11 bases between. The CDR3 loop is CASSAPPATDTQYF. DNA of the CDR3: TGTGCCAGCAGCGCCCCCCCGGCCACAGATACGCAGTATTTT.

The CDR3 protein is CASSSGPGGINEQFF. CDR3 DNA: TGTGCCAGCAGCTCGGGCCCAGGAGGAATCAATGAGCAGTTCTTC. The V gene is TRBV11-3, the J gene TRBJ2-1, with D perhaps TRBD2 (5 bases). V dropped 4 bases and J dropped 6 bases, with 16 bases sitting between them. Per germline, CDR1 SGHNT and CDR2 YENEEA. This CDR3 has 15 amino acids.

The DNA for the CDR3 is TGTGCCAGCAGTGACTCGGCGGGAGGAAGCCATGAGCAGTTCTTC. Residues: CASSDSAGGSHEQFF. This rearrangement joins TRBV6-4 to TRBJ2-1; 8 positions match TRBD2. Germline CDR1 is MRHNA and CDR2 is SNTAGT. With 0 bases clipped from V and 8 bases from J, the junction kept 6 bases outside the gene matches. There are 15 residues in the CDR3.

The V gene is TRBV10-3, the J gene TRBJ1-2, with 8 bases identical to TRBD1. This CDR3 has 14 residues. After removal of 6 bases from V and 2 bases from J, the junction contained 5 bases not matched to a gene. CDR1 is ENHRY and CDR2 is SYGVKD in the germline V gene. The CDR3: CAISKGQGNYGYTF. The CDR3 nucleotides read TGTGCCATCAGCAAAGGACAGGGAAACTATGGCTACACCTTC.

This chain uses TRBV19 with TRBJ1-1; D remains unclear. The germline V gene encodes CDR1 LNHDA and CDR2 SQIVND (reference sequence). CDR3 size: 12 residues. Trimming removed 5 bases from V and 6 bases from J, with 10 bases in between. CDR3 sequence (DNA): TGTGCCAGTAGTCCGCGGCTACCTGAAGCTTTCTTT. Encoded protein: CASSPRLPEAFF.

The rearrangement links TRBV6-5 to TRBJ2-7; 7 nucleotides line up with TRBD1. This CDR3 is built from 15 residues. Germline-derived CDR1 and CDR2 are MNHEY and SVGAGI. V lost 6 bases and J lost 3; bases outside the gene matches: 11. The CDR3 DNA follows: TGTGCCAGCAGCCGAGAGGGACAGACTTTCTACGAGCAGTACTTC. Its protein product is CASSREGQTFYEQYF.

This clone was seen a few times. This rearrangement joins TRBV19 to TRBJ1-2; D perhaps matches TRBD1 (5 bases). V lost 5 bases, J lost 4 bases, and 14 bases lay in between. Germline V gene data show CDR1 as LNHDA and CDR2 as SQIVND (reference sequence). CDR3 length equals 14 residues. CDR3 sequence reads: CASSFRGEGYGYTF. The CDR3 DNA reads as TGTGCCAGTAGTTTTAGGGGCGAGGGCTATGGCTACACCTTC.

CDR3: CAISEMGQGNQNIQYF. The CDR3 nucleotides are TGTGCCATCAGTGAAATGGGACAGGGTAACCAAAACATTCAGTACTTC. The chain is built from TRBV10-3 and TRBJ2-4; 9 nucleotides agree with TRBD1. With V trimmed by 3 bases and J by 5 bases, 8 bases remained unmatched. This CDR3 contains 16 residues. Germline V gene lookup returns CDR1 ENHRY and CDR2 SYGVKD.

The V call is TRBV11-2, the J call TRBJ2-4, with 7 bases lining up with TRBD2. Per germline, CDR1 SGHAT and CDR2 FQNNGV. V was pared by 5 bases and J by 0 bases, with 10 bases of the junction left unmatched. CDR3 length: 17 residues. The DNA for the CDR3 is TGTGCCAGCAGCGATAGTGCGACTAGCTTAGCCAAAAACATTCAGTACTTC. Amino acid sequence: CASSDSATSLAKNIQYF.

The rearrangement links TRBV6-5 to TRBJ2-5; 11 bases align to TRBD2. The CDR3 runs 15 residues. V gave up 6 bases and J gave up 5 bases; unmatched junction bases: 8. Germline CDR1 and CDR2: MNHEY and SVGAGI. The CDR3 DNA follows: TGTGCCAGCAGCGTAGTAGCGGGGGGGCAGGAGACCCAGTACTTC. Translated, it gives CASSVVAGGQETQYF.

The genes are TRBV18 and TRBJ1-2, with TRBD1 matching 7 bases. This CDR3 region has 15 residues. The trim removed 2 bases at V and 6 bases at J, leaving 9 bases unmatched. CDR1 and CDR2 from the germline V gene are KGHSH and LQKENI. CDR3 region: CASSPGTAYSDGYTF. The CDR3 nucleotides are TGTGCCAGCTCACCAGGGACAGCATATTCCGATGGCTACACCTTC.

The V call is TRBV6-4, the J call TRBJ2-1; tentative D call: TRBD2 (6 bases). The CDR3 extends over 16 amino acids. The V end lost 3 bases, the J end lost 4 bases, and 16 bases lay between the germline ends. Germline CDR1 and CDR2: MRHNA and SNTAGT. The CDR3 DNA follows: TGTGCCAGCAGTGAGCAGGCGGGGTACCCTTACAATGAGCAGTTCTTC. Translation gives CASSEQAGYPYNEQFF.

The rearrangement uses TRBV6-1 and TRBJ2-5; D is uncertain. This CDR3 comprises 15 residues. Germline V gene data show CDR1 as MNHNS and CDR2 as SASEGT. Trimming left V 2 bases short and J 5 bases short, with 15 bases between. The CDR3 bases are TGTGCCAGCAGTGAATCAATATCTCGTAAGGAGACCCAGTACTTC. It yields the protein CASSESISRKETQYF.

This clone was picked up a small number of times. The gene calls are TRBV7-8 and TRBJ2-7, with unresolved D. The germline V gene has CDR1 SGHVS and CDR2 FQNEAQ. V was pared by 5 bases and J by 2 bases, with 7 bases between. This CDR3 has 12 residues. In nucleotides, the CDR3 is TGTGCCAGCAGCCCACTAACCTACGAGCAGTACTTC. Translation: CASSPLTYEQYF.

This CDR3 is CASSPRTSSYNEQFF. CDR3 in DNA: TGTGCCAGCAGCCCGCGGACGAGCTCCTACAATGAGCAGTTCTTC. The V call is TRBV6-5, the J call TRBJ2-1, with D unresolved. In germline, CDR1 is MNHEY, CDR2 SVGAGI. CDR3 size: 15 residues. The V gene lost 6 bases and the J gene lost 0 bases, with 12 bases spanning the gap.

The chain carries TRBV9 and TRBJ1-5, with no clear D. Deletions cut 2 bases from V and 4 bases from J, with 10 bases between. Germline CDR1 and CDR2: SGDLS and YYNGEE. The CDR3 extends over 14 amino acids. CDR3 sequence: CASSVGYSNQPQHF. The DNA for the CDR3 is TGTGCCAGCAGCGTGGGGTATTCTAATCAGCCCCAGCATTTT. The entire variable domain, with the rest obtained from reference TRBV9 and TRBJ1-5, is as follows: DSGVTQTPKHLITATGQRVTLRCSPRSGDLSVYWYQQSLDQGLQFLIQYYNGEERAKGNILERFSAQQFPDLHSELNLSSLELGDSALYFCASSVGYSNQPQHFGDGTRLSIL.

The V and J genes are TRBV5-5 and TRBJ1-4; no definite D call. Germline CDR1 reads SGHKS; CDR2 reads YYEKEE (reference sequence). V shed 5 bases and J shed 6 bases, with 17 bases lying between them. This CDR3 spans 15 amino acids. CDR3 coding DNA: TGTGCCAGCAGGAAAGGAGGCGGGTCGGATGAAAAACTGTTTTTT. It yields the protein CASRKGGGSDEKLFF.

V usage is TRBV11-3 and J usage is TRBJ1-5; D is possibly TRBD1 (6 bases). Between the trimmed V and J ends, which lost 4 bases and 0 bases, there was a span of 13 bases. This CDR3 region has 16 residues. In germline, CDR1 is SGHNT, CDR2 YENEEA. The DNA of the CDR3 is TGTGCCAGCAGCTCTCCGACAGGTTATAGCAATCAGCCCCAGCATTTT. Translation: CASSSPTGYSNQPQHF.